One and the same sample provided the 20 T cell receptor beta chains below, sequenced in a study of cytomegalovirus exposure and HLA in healthy donors. Use of 60 Vbeta and 13 Jbeta primers characterized the PCR. Data came from immunoSEQ multiplex PCR; TCRdb stores just in-frame clones and leaves some out. Among 65,000 to 100,000 clones listed, almost 80% were seen once. The sample taken for sequencing was PBMCs. Every receptor here comes from a female donor in good health and CMV-seronegative.

This clone was recorded only once. The genes are TRBV5-4 and TRBJ1-4; TRBD1 agrees at 7 bases. Trimming at V came to 0 bases and at J to 5 bases, leaving 4 bases not matched to a gene. CDR3 length: 15 amino acids. The germline gives CDR1 SGHNT, CDR2 YYREEE (reference sequence). The CDR3 sequence: CASSLAGQQNEKLFF. CDR3 in DNA: TGTGCCAGCAGCTTGGCGGGACAGCAAAATGAAAAACTGTTTTTT.

V and J are TRBV11-1 and TRBJ2-7; 7 nucleotides match TRBD2. The CDR3 length is 13 residues. V lost 5 bases, J lost 5 bases, and 6 bases stayed unmatched. CDR1 is SGHAT, CDR2 FQDESV, per germline (reference sequence). DNA for the CDR3: TGTGCCAGCAGCGTAAGCGGGACCGACGAGCAGTACTTC. Encoded protein: CASSVSGTDEQYF. Supplemented by reference TRBV11-1 and TRBJ2-7, the full variable domain reads EAEVAQSPRYKITEKSQAVAFWCDPISGHATLYWYRQILGQGPELLVQFQDESVVDDSQLPKDRFSAERLKGVDSTLKIQPAELGDSAMYLCASSVSGTDEQYFGPGTRLTVT.

The V call is TRBV28, the J call TRBJ2-1; 11 nucleotides line up with TRBD2. The CDR3 is 13 amino acids. Per the germline V gene, CDR1 is MDHEN and CDR2 is SYDVKM. Germline trimming cut 5 bases from V and 9 bases from J; bases unmatched to any gene: 3. In nucleotides, the CDR3 is TGTGCCAGCAGTCTAGGGACTAGCGGTGAGCAGTTCTTC. Encoded protein: CASSLGTSGEQFF.

The chain joins TRBV5-1 to TRBJ2-4, with D perhaps matching TRBD1 (6 bases). The CDR3 extends over 15 amino acids. The V and J ends lost 0 bases and 9 bases respectively, with 16 bases between them. Per germline, CDR1 SGHRS and CDR2 YFSETQ. The DNA for the CDR3 is TGCGCCAGCAGCTTGGCCCTGGGGGCGAATAGCATTCAGTACTTC. Translated: CASSLALGANSIQYF.

This clone was observed a single time. This rearrangement joins TRBV4-1 to TRBJ2-5; TRBD2 agrees at 9 bases. Trimming took 1 base from V and 4 from J; bases not matched to a gene: 4. The CDR3 is 15 amino acids. Germline-derived CDR1 and CDR2 are MGHRA and YSYEKL. In DNA, the CDR3 is TGCGCCAGCAGCCAAGTTGCGGGGGGGGCAGAGACCCAGTACTTC. It is translated as CASSQVAGGAETQYF.

The rearrangement links TRBV29-1 to TRBJ1-2; D perhaps matches TRBD1 (5 bases). With 3 bases removed from V and 4 bases from J, the gap between germline ends came to 9 bases. The CDR3 is 12 amino acids. CDR1 and CDR2 from the germline V gene are SQVTM and ANQGSEA. The CDR3 here is CSVDADTYGYTF. In DNA, the CDR3 is TGCAGCGTTGACGCGGACACCTATGGCTACACCTTC.

The V and J genes are TRBV7-2 and TRBJ2-3; 10 bases align to TRBD1. This CDR3 region has 14 residues. The V gene end was trimmed by 5 bases and the J gene end by 3 bases; junction bases not matched to a gene: 2. Germline loops: CDR1 SGHTA, CDR2 FQGNSA. Here the CDR3 reads CASSPGQGTDTQYF. The DNA of the CDR3 is TGTGCCAGCAGCCCGGGACAGGGGACAGATACGCAGTATTTT.

V is TRBV4-3 and J is TRBJ1-3; 7 nucleotides line up with TRBD1. The CDR3 has 18 residues. Germline CDR1 reads LGHNA; CDR2 reads YSLEER. The V gene end was trimmed by 2 bases and the J gene end by 0 bases; junction bases not matched to a gene: 10. Here the CDR3 reads CASSQTIGGHFSGNTIYF. The CDR3, as DNA: TGCGCCAGCAGCCAAACGATAGGGGGCCACTTCTCTGGAAACACCATATATTTT.

This chain connects TRBV27 to TRBJ1-5, with D perhaps TRBD1 (6 bases). Trimming cost V 6 bases and J 7 bases, with 16 bases left between them. The length of the CDR3 is 14 residues. Germline loops: CDR1 MNHEY, CDR2 SMNVEV (reference sequence). CDR3 in DNA: TGTGCCAGCAGCCCTTTTGGACAGACCCAGCCCCAGCATTTT. Protein product: CASSPFGQTQPQHF.

This clone turned up a few times. The chain carries TRBV2 and TRBJ1-5, with TRBD1 identical over 8 bases. After removal of 5 bases from V and 1 base from J, the junction contained 1 base not matched to a gene. This CDR3 contains 14 residues. Germline assignment: CDR1 SNHLY and CDR2 FYNNEI. Here the CDR3 DNA reads TGTGCCAGCAGTTGGGACAGGAGCAATCAGCCCCAGCATTTT. This codes for CASSWDRSNQPQHF. The variable domain in full, with the rest retrieved from reference TRBV2 and TRBJ1-5, is EPEVTQTPSHQVTQMGQEVILRCVPISNHLYFYWYRQILGQKVEFLVSFYNNEISEKSEIFDDQFSVERPDGSNFTLKIRSTKLEDSAMYFCASSWDRSNQPQHFGDGTRLSIL.

Concerning this clone: Mismatch with germline at one junction end may stem from a read error. The rearrangement joins TRBV7-7 to TRBJ2-1; maybe TRBD1 (5 bases). This CDR3 has 14 residues. Per germline, CDR1 SSHAT and CDR2 FNYEAQ (reference sequence). The CDR3 DNA reads as TGTGCTAGCAGCTTAGGTCTTAGCCAGGGTGAGCAGTTCTTC. Translated: CASSLGLSQGEQFF.

The rearrangement uses TRBV4-2 and TRBJ2-2; 12 bases are shared with TRBD1. With 4 bases clipped from V and 7 bases from J, the junction kept 4 bases outside the gene matches. CDR3 length: 15 amino acids. Germline V lookup: CDR1 LGHNA, CDR2 YNFKEQ. CDR3 DNA: TGTGCCAGCAGCCGGGACAGGGGGCAGGGCGGGGAGCTGTTTTTT. Its protein is CASSRDRGQGGELFF.

The J gene is TRBJ2-4, the V gene TRBV6-1; D might be TRBD2 (6 bases). Trimming left V 4 bases short and J 5 bases short, with 12 bases between. This CDR3 has 14 amino acids. Germline CDR1 and CDR2: MNHNS and SASEGT. The CDR3 protein is CASSVRGVQNIQYF. As DNA, the CDR3 is TGTGCCAGCAGTGTCCGCGGGGTCCAAAACATTCAGTACTTC.

The rearrangement uses TRBV10-3 and TRBJ2-1; 11 bases map to TRBD1. CDR3 size: 14 residues. V shed 6 bases, J shed 2 bases, and the junction held 0 bases outside the gene matches. The germline gives CDR1 ENHRY, CDR2 SYGVKD. CDR3 in DNA: TGTGCCATCAGGGGACAGGGGGCCTACAATGAGCAGTTCTTC. Its translation is CAIRGQGAYNEQFF.

This clone was counted once. The V and J genes are TRBV7-9 and TRBJ2-7; 14 bases fit TRBD2. V gave up 2 bases and J gave up 7 bases; unmatched junction bases: 4. The CDR3 length is 15 residues. In germline, CDR1 is SEHNR, CDR2 FQNEAQ (reference sequence). The CDR3 sequence is CASSLSGLAGDEQYF. The CDR3 coding sequence is TGTGCCAGCAGCTTATCGGGACTAGCGGGGGATGAGCAGTACTTC.

V gene TRBV7-2 combines with J gene TRBJ2-7, with 11 bases aligning to TRBD2. V trimming: 8 bases; J trimming: 2 bases; junction bases outside the gene matches: 5. This CDR3 has 14 amino acids. CDR1 is SGHTA, CDR2 FQGNSA, per germline. In DNA, the CDR3 is TGTGCCAGCGGGACTAGCGGTTTTCCCTACGAGCAGTACTTC. Protein: CASGTSGFPYEQYF.

The genes are TRBV6-5 and TRBJ1-2, with 9 bases matching TRBD1. The CDR3 is made up of 13 amino acids. With 5 bases clipped from V and 8 bases from J, the junction kept 6 bases outside the gene matches. The germline CDR1 and CDR2 sequences are MNHEY and SVGAGI. The CDR3 here is CASSTGQGMGYTF. In DNA, the CDR3 is TGTGCCAGCAGTACGGGACAGGGTATGGGCTACACCTTC.

This clone has just one count. J is TRBJ1-1 and V is TRBV7-2; 10 bases align to TRBD1. The V gene's germline CDR1 is SGHTA and CDR2 FQGNSA. This CDR3 has 13 amino acids. With V trimmed by 2 bases and J by 7 bases, 1 base remained unmatched. CDR3 residues: CASSLRDRGEAFF. CDR3 DNA: TGTGCCAGCAGCTTAAGGGACAGGGGTGAAGCTTTCTTT.

The rearrangement links TRBV5-1 to TRBJ1-1; D is possibly TRBD1 (5 bases). The CDR3 is 13 amino acids. V was cut by 7 bases and J by 1 base, with 11 bases left in between. Germline loops: CDR1 SGHRS, CDR2 YFSETQ. CDR3 DNA: TGCGCCAGCCAACTTCAGGGGAACACTGAAGCTTTCTTT. Protein product: CASQLQGNTEAFF.

This chain uses TRBV18 with TRBJ1-1, with D possibly TRBD1 on 6 matching bases. The CDR3 is 13 residues long. Germline assignment: CDR1 KGHSH and CDR2 LQKENI. Trimming left V 5 bases short and J 7 bases short, with 14 bases between. CDR3 protein: CASSSNRDGEAFF. CDR3 sequence (DNA): TGTGCCAGCTCAAGTAACAGGGATGGTGAAGCTTTCTTT.